The clone carrying this TCR beta chain came up a few times. This entry belongs to a study of blood T cell repertoires in COVID-19. The repertoire was sequenced with immunoSEQ multiplex PCR; TCRdb's copy has only in-frame clones and lacks some. This sample has 50,000 to 75,000 clones, with about 87% found just once. Germline V gene data show CDR1 as SGHTA and CDR2 as FQGNSA. V was pared by 5 bases and J by 8 bases, with 7 bases of the junction left unmatched. The CDR3 contains 13 residues. Material: peripheral blood. The V call is TRBV7-2, the J call TRBJ1-2; 8 bases map to TRBD1. The sequence came from a man in his fifties or sixties with acute or convalescent COVID-19. The CDR3 DNA follows: TGTGCCAGCAGCCAGACAGGGGCGAAGGGCTACACCTTC. Translation: CASSQTGAKGYTF.